A selection of T cell receptor beta chains follows, all from one sample in a study of blood T cell repertoires in COVID-19. Measured with immunoSEQ multiplex PCR; TCRdb has only the in-frame clones, and not every one. The profile shows more than 150,000 clones, 65% to 85% of them singletons. Sequencing was carried out using PBMCs or T cells enriched from blood (not recorded which). Source of these receptors: a woman aged 55 to 70 who had recovered from COVID-19. Both conserved end residues are part of each CDR3. A D gene is named only where the DNA matches it firmly. The size entry is marked missing in some rows and otherwise reads once, few, many or a size class.

d_call,v_call,clone_size,j_call,cdr3_nt,cdr3_aa
TRBD1,TRBV29-1,-,TRBJ1-1,TGCAGCGGCGGGACAGGGAAAAGGGACACTGAAGCTTTCTTT,CSGGTGKRDTEAFF
-,TRBV2,-,TRBJ2-3,TGTGCCAGCCAGACAGACTTCACAGATACGCAGTATTTT,CASQTDFTDTQYF
TRBD1,TRBV28,once,TRBJ1-2,TGTGCCAGCATCCCACAGGGGGCTATCCGCTACTATGGCTACACCTTC,CASIPQGAIRYYGYTF
-,TRBV3-1/TRBV3-2,-,TRBJ2-7,TGTGCCAGTTGCATTGCGGGCTACGAGCAGTACTTC,CASCIAGYEQYF
TRBD1,TRBV7-2,-,TRBJ2-7,TGTGCCAGCAGTAAGCCTGGGACAGGGTCCCCCGAGCAGTACTTC,CASSKPGTGSPEQYF
TRBD2,TRBV2,-,TRBJ2-1,TGTGCCAGCACGAGGGAGGGCACCAATGAGCAGTTCTTC,CASTREGTNEQFF
TRBD1,TRBV6-5,-,TRBJ1-6,TGTGCCAGCACCACTCGACAGGGGTGGGGTTCACCCCTCCACTTT,CASTTRQGWGSPLHF
-,TRBV13,-,TRBJ1-3,TGTGCCAGCAGCTTAGGGGCAGGGACTGGAAACACCATATATTTT,CASSLGAGTGNTIYF
-,TRBV6-5,-,TRBJ2-7,TGTGCCAGCAGTCATAGCTCCTACGAGCAGTACTTC,CASSHSSYEQYF
TRBD1,TRBV3-1/TRBV3-2,-,TRBJ1-1,TGTGCCAGCACTCAACAGGGGGACTACACTGAAGCTTTCTTT,CASTQQGDYTEAFF
TRBD2,TRBV27,-,TRBJ2-7,TGTGCCAGCAGTTGGTTAGCGGGAGCCCAGCCTCACGAGCAGTACTTC,CASSWLAGAQPHEQYF
TRBD1,TRBV5-1,-,TRBJ1-2,TGCGCCAGCAGCTTACCGGGACAGGGGGACTATGGCTACACCTTC,CASSLPGQGDYGYTF
-,TRBV16,-,TRBJ1-5,TGTGCCAGCAGCCAAGGGGGGAGGTATCAGCCCCAGCATTTT,CASSQGGRYQPQHF
-,TRBV7-8,-,TRBJ2-4,TGTGCCAGCAGCTTTACCCCGGGACTTCAAAACATTCAGTACTTC,CASSFTPGLQNIQYF